The 2 T cell receptor beta chains in this list originate from one sample, sequenced in a study of blood T cell repertoires in COVID-19. Data came from immunoSEQ multiplex PCR; TCRdb stores just in-frame clones and leaves some out. The sample shows about 440,000 clones, around nine tenths of them seen only once. The sequenced sample was peripheral blood. The receptors were gathered from a woman aged 25 to 39 with acute or convalescent COVID-19.

V usage is TRBV6-5 and J usage is TRBJ1-2; D is perhaps TRBD1 (5 bases). The CDR3 has 12 amino acids. Trimming took 6 bases from V and 7 from J, leaving 12 bases between them. In germline, CDR1 is MNHEY, CDR2 SVGAGI. The DNA of the CDR3 is TGTGCCAGCAGAACAGGTGGCCTTGGCTACACCTTC. This sequence encodes CASRTGGLGYTF.

This chain links TRBV24-1 with TRBJ2-3; the match to TRBD1 covers 8 bases. The germline CDR1 and CDR2 sequences are KGHDR and SFDVKD. V lost 3 bases and J lost 9; bases outside the gene matches: 4. The CDR3 consists of 13 residues. The CDR3 region has the DNA TGTGCCACCAGTGATCGGACAGGGCCCACGCAGTATTTT. Encoded protein: CATSDRTGPTQYF.